This paragraph reports one TCR beta chain. The data were produced by immunoSEQ multiplex PCR, yet TCRdb's version contains in-frame clones alone and is incomplete. The sample yields 97,000 or so clones, about 88% seen once. The sample originates from a study of blood T cell repertoires in COVID-19. Whole-study context: Acute and convalescent COVID-19 specimens originated in the United States, Italy and Spain.

Germline lookup yields CDR1 SNHLY and CDR2 FYNNEI. The CDR3 runs to 14 residues. Trimming cost V 6 bases and J 4 bases; bases outside gene matches: 4. This clonotype was obtained from a man between 50 and 59 years old with active or convalescent COVID-19. This chain joins TRBV2 and TRBJ2-5, with TRBD2 matching over 11 bases. Material: peripheral blood. The CDR3 sequence is CASSGTSGGETQYF. The CDR3 DNA follows: TGTGCCAGCAGCGGGACTAGCGGAGGAGAGACCCAGTACTTC.